The rows below give T cell receptor beta chains drawn from one sample of a study of vaccination and CD4 T cells after COVID-19. What these receptors recognize is not known. TCRdb reprocessed the PCR reads with MiXCR, giving one entry per CDR3 protein. This sample has about 10,000 distinct CDR3 sequences, with about 60% found just once. Sequencing was done on a sample of CD4+ T cells from blood, cultured in vitro. All receptors derive from a human donor who had recovered from COVID-19. CDR3s include the opening cysteine and the closing phenylalanine or tryptophan.

V gene	J gene	CDR3 protein
TRBV19	TRBJ1-2	CASSIDRSRGYTF
TRBV7-8	TRBJ1-6	CASSPRGSRESPLHF
TRBV29-1	TRBJ2-1	CSAWDRGGDEQFF
TRBV27	TRBJ2-2	CAVSPGGGRSAGELFF
TRBV10-1	TRBJ2-5	CASSESGSPARYF
TRBV6-5	TRBJ1-1	CASSYGGARDTEAFF
TRBV10-3	TRBJ2-7	CATQGGSGEQYF
TRBV20-1	TRBJ1-5	CSAQISGTEAGTQHF
TRBV20-1	TRBJ2-7	CSASRRSVQYF
TRBV6-5	TRBJ1-5	CASSYSGMGNQPQHF
TRBV15	TRBJ1-5	CATSRDGNSNQPQHF
TRBV6-5	TRBJ2-3	CASSSALATLADTQYF
TRBV19	TRBJ1-1	CASSPTSGAGGTEAFF
TRBV20-1	TRBJ2-7	CSARDRTEYYEQYF
TRBV14	TRBJ1-3	CASSQEGPRLRTGNTIYF
TRBV2	TRBJ1-2	CASSGGGYGYTF
TRBV5-5	TRBJ2-7	CASSPQTGTYEQYF
TRBV15	TRBJ2-3	CATSRDRRDTDTQYF
TRBV27	TRBJ2-7	CASGTGAYEQYF
TRBV4-2	TRBJ2-2	CASSHLTLEGNTGELFF
TRBV28	TRBJ2-7	CASSTPGASGVKQYF
TRBV28	TRBJ2-1	CASSSGGTEQFF
TRBV7-3	TRBJ2-3	CASSLSIRDTQYF
TRBV20-1	TRBJ2-1	CSASWQGGLDEQFF
TRBV21-1	TRBJ2-1	CASSNWWGARDEQFF
TRBV2	TRBJ2-2	CASSVGQGGPGELFF
TRBV10-3	TRBJ2-5	CAISQGAAETQYF
TRBV7-2	TRBJ2-1	CASRPGGNSYNEQFF
TRBV6-1	TRBJ1-1	CASRQNTEAFF
TRBV28	TRBJ2-2	CASTSPPGGRAGELFF
TRBV6-2/TRBV6-3	TRBJ2-5	CASSYRVTQETQYF
TRBV28	TRBJ2-7	CASSGRGTGYSYEQYF
TRBV5-1	TRBJ2-3	CASRRWGGPSGTGADTQYF
TRBV6-1	TRBJ1-3	CASRRQLSGNTIYF
TRBV6-5	TRBJ2-7	CASSYSTGLAGGSYEQYF
TRBV6-1	TRBJ2-7	CASSQAGLSYEQYF
TRBV15	TRBJ1-5	CATSRGVIATSNQPQHF
TRBV20-1	TRBJ1-2	CSALTGGIQGGYTF
TRBV20-1	TRBJ1-5	CSARTVGQTNQPQHF
TRBV27	TRBJ1-1	CASSSWAFNTEAFF
TRBV12-3/TRBV12-4	TRBJ1-1	CASSTSDSMNTEAFF
TRBV20-1	TRBJ2-5	CSARDATQETQYF
TRBV20-1	TRBJ1-1	CSAYRWGNTEAFF
TRBV20-1	TRBJ2-3	CSARRGGGGPTTDTQYF
TRBV6-2/TRBV6-3	TRBJ2-7	CAISESGGSRQMEQYF
TRBV5-1	TRBJ1-1	CASTLTGSGEAFF
TRBV7-9	TRBJ1-6	CASSLMGQGSPLHF
TRBV7-2	TRBJ2-1	CASRRVSTLGEQFF
TRBV2	TRBJ1-1	CASGQVNTEAFF
TRBV7-8	TRBJ2-3	CASSLGWAGVTDTQYF
TRBV6-5	TRBJ2-7	CASSYRPGQLTCEQYF
TRBV24-1	TRBJ2-5	CATSDVTFSQETQYF
TRBV24-1	TRBJ2-2	CATSDPGLAGNTGERFF